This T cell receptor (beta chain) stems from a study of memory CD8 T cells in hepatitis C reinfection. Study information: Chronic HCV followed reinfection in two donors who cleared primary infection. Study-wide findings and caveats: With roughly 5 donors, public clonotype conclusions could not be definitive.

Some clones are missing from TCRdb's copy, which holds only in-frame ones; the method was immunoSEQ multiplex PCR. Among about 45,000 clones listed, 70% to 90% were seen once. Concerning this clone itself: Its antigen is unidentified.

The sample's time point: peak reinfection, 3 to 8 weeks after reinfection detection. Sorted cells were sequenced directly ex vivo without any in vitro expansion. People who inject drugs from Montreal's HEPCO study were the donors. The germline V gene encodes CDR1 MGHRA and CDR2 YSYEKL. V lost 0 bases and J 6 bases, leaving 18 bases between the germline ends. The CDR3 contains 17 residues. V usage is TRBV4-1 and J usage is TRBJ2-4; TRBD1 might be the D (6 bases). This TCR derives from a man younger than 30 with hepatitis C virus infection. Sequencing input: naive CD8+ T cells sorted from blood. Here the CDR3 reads CASSQDPPDRSGNIQYF. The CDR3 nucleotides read TGCGCCAGCAGCCAAGATCCGCCCGACAGGTCGGGAAACATTCAGTACTTC.